This TCR beta chain was observed in a study of T cell changes during pregnancy in multiple sclerosis. The V and J ends lost 1 base and 5 bases respectively, with 9 bases between them. CDR3 size: 15 residues. CDR1 and CDR2 (germline): SGHTA, FQGTGA. This clone came up once. Libraries were prepared by immunoSEQ multiplex PCR; TCRdb keeps only in-frame clonotypes and omits some of them. This table holds about 34,000 clones, roughly 88% found once. The rearrangement joins TRBV7-3 to TRBJ1-6, with no clear D. The sequencing used peripheral blood, collected in the second trimester of pregnancy. The TCR was taken from a female donor in good health, enrolled as a control in a pregnancy study. Written as DNA, the CDR3 is TGTGCCAGCAGCTTAATGAGGTCCGATAATTCACCCCTCCACTTT. Translating it yields CASSLMRSDNSPLHF.